The entry that follows covers one T cell receptor beta chain sequence. CDR1 SNHLY and CDR2 FYNNEI come from the germline V gene. The CDR3 covers 15 residues. The V segment lost 8 bases and the J segment 5 bases; nucleotides outside the gene matches: 12. This sample was taken from a study of blood T cell repertoires in COVID-19. Study details: Sites across the United States, Italy and Spain contributed samples from acute and convalescent COVID-19. Sample material is recorded as cDNA or gDNA derived from T cells, B-cell-depleted T cells, or PBMCs.

As originally analysed: It was from reference gene primer amplification that nucleated cell counts were estimated. Sequencing was performed with immunoSEQ multiplex PCR; in TCRdb, only in-frame clones are kept and a portion is missing. V and J calls and clone size come straight from that table; D and trimming were deduced from the DNA. This table has under 75,000 clones, about 73% appearing once. V is TRBV2 and J is TRBJ2-5, with TRBD2 identical over 9 bases. Specimen: peripheral blood. This receptor was identified in a man between 60 and 75 years old with acute or convalescent COVID-19. As DNA, the CDR3 is TGTGCCAGCTATAAGTCCGGGACTAGCAGTGAGACCCAGTACTTC. Protein product: CASYKSGTSSETQYF.